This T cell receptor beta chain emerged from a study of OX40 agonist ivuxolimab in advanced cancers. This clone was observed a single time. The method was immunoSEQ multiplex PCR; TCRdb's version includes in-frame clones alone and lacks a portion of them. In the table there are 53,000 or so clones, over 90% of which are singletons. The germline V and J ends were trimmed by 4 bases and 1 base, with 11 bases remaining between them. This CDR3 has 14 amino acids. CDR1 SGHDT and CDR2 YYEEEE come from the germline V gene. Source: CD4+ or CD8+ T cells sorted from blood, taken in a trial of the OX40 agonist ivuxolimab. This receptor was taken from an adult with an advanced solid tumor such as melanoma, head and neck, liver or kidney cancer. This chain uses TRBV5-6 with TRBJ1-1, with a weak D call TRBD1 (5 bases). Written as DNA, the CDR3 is TGTGCCAGCAGCCGGGACGGAGAGAACACTGAAGCTTTCTTT. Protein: CASSRDGENTEAFF.